Presented here are 27 T cell receptor beta chains from one specimen sequenced in a study of T cell responses to AZD1222 COVID-19 vaccine. The table came from immunoSEQ multiplex PCR; TCRdb's copy has only in-frame clones and leaves some out. The top ten clones hold approximately 3.4% of a sample with about 160,000 clones, 80% to 95% of them seen once. The sequenced sample was peripheral blood, obtained 28 days after the second AZD1222 dose. The source is an adult who received the AZD1222 COVID-19 vaccine.

This clone was seen a handful of times. The chain has TRBV10-1 and TRBJ2-7; TRBD1 agrees at 8 bases. The CDR3 is 16 residues long. CDR1 and CDR2 from the germline V gene are WNHNN and SYGVQD (reference sequence). V gave up 7 bases and J gave up 5 bases; unmatched junction bases: 16. Written as DNA, the CDR3 is TGCGCCAGCACCCACCCGAGCAGGGGGCGCCCCCACGAGCAGTACTTC. Residues: CASTHPSRGRPHEQYF.

This CDR3 is CASTEDGGQVRLFF. CDR3 bases: TGTGCCAGCACCGAGGACGGGGGACAAGTAAGACTGTTTTTT. The chain links TRBV28 to TRBJ1-4, with a possible D match to TRBD1 (6 bases). Trimming stripped 7 bases from V and 13 bases from J, with 22 bases between. CDR1 is MDHEN, CDR2 SYDVKM, per germline. The CDR3 is made up of 14 amino acids.

The chain combines TRBV19 with TRBJ1-2; the match to TRBD1 covers 7 bases. V lost 6 bases and J lost 1; bases outside the gene matches: 8. The CDR3 covers 15 residues. The germline V gene has CDR1 LNHDA and CDR2 SQIVND (reference sequence). The CDR3 spells CASSRAGTDNYGYTF. CDR3 bases: TGTGCCAGTAGCAGGGCCGGGACAGATAACTATGGCTACACCTTC. The whole variable domain, remainder taken from reference TRBV19 and TRBJ1-2, is DGGITQSPKYLFRKEGQNVTLSCEQNLNHDAMYWYRQDPGQGLRLIYYSQIVNDFQKGDIAEGYSVSREKKESFPLTVTSAQKNPTAFYLCASSRAGTDNYGYTFGSGTRLTVV.

This clone is classed as medium-sized. The V and J genes are TRBV2 and TRBJ2-1; 10 bases agree with TRBD2. The CDR3 is made up of 20 amino acids. CDR1 is SNHLY, CDR2 FYNNEI, per germline. V dropped 7 bases and J dropped 5; count of bases not matched to a gene: 23. Here the CDR3 DNA reads TGTGCCAGCAAAGAACGCCTGCTAGCGGGAGCTCTTAGCTCACACAATGAGCAGTTCTTC. Translation gives CASKERLLAGALSSHNEQFF.

The rearrangement joins TRBV5-1 to TRBJ1-2; 9 bases are a match to TRBD1. The CDR3 runs 16 residues. CDR1 is SGHRS, CDR2 YFSETQ, per germline. V lost 1 base to trimming and J lost 3 bases; unmatched junction nucleotides: 7. The CDR3 DNA reads TGCGCCAGCAGCTTGACAGGGGGCGCAGGCGACTATGGCTACACCTTC. It specifies CASSLTGGAGDYGYTF.

The rearrangement joins TRBV3-1 (or the pseudogene TRBV3-2) to TRBJ2-3, with TRBD2 identical over 12 bases. This CDR3 has 16 residues. The V and J ends lost 2 bases and 9 bases, in that order; junction bases with no gene match: 9. The germline V gene has CDR1 LGHDT and CDR2 YNNKEL (reference sequence). The CDR3 DNA reads as TGTGCCAGCAGCCAACCTAGCGGGAGGGGAAGGGCAACGCAGTATTTT. Translated, it gives CASSQPSGRGRATQYF.

CDR3 protein: CASSLDPMGSTEAFF. In DNA form, the CDR3 reads TGTGCCAGCAGCTTAGATCCGATGGGCTCCACTGAAGCTTTCTTT. The rearrangement links TRBV11-2 to TRBJ1-1; D gene uncertain. The CDR3 length is 15 residues. With 0 bases removed from V and 4 bases from J, the gap between germline ends came to 12 bases. Per the germline V gene, CDR1 is SGHAT and CDR2 is FQNNGV.

The chain links TRBV6-1 to TRBJ2-1; 8 nucleotides match TRBD2. V shed 1 base, J shed 6 bases, and the junction held 5 bases outside the gene matches. CDR3 length: 15 amino acids. The germline CDR1 and CDR2 sequences are MNHNS and SASEGT. This CDR3 reads CASSEVGLGVNEQFF. The CDR3, as DNA: TGTGCCAGCAGTGAAGTGGGACTAGGAGTCAATGAGCAGTTCTTC.

Remarks on this clone: In the same sample, other DNA sequences code for this CDR3. V is TRBV27 and J is TRBJ2-7; tentative D call: TRBD2 (6 bases). Germline CDR1 is MNHEY and CDR2 is SMNVEV (reference sequence). Trimming left V 5 bases short and J 4 bases short, with 15 bases between. The CDR3 contains 14 residues. The CDR3 loop reads CASSPGRTTYEQYF. The CDR3 DNA sequence: TGTGCCAGCAGTCCGGGACGGACTACATACGAGCAGTACTTC.

The CDR3 sequence: CASSQDETEWGEQYF. The CDR3 DNA follows: TGTGCCAGCAGCCAAGATGAAACGGAGTGGGGGGAGCAGTACTTC. The chain has TRBV14 and TRBJ2-7, with D perhaps matching TRBD1 or TRBD2 (5 bases each). V dropped 0 bases and J dropped 7 bases, with 16 bases sitting between them. This CDR3 comprises 15 residues. CDR1 is SGHDN and CDR2 is FVKESK in the germline V gene.

The chain links TRBV12-5 to TRBJ2-7; D unclear. CDR3 length: 12 residues. Looked up from germline, CDR1 is LGHNT and CDR2 is FRNRAP. V shed 6 bases and J shed 8 bases, with 14 bases lying between them. In DNA form, the CDR3 reads TGTGCTAGTGGCCCGGGTGTGGTGAAGCAGTACTTC. It translates to CASGPGVVKQYF.

The chain recombines TRBV6-5 with TRBJ2-7, with 8 bases that match TRBD1. CDR1 is MNHEY, CDR2 SVGAGI, per germline. CDR3 length equals 15 residues. The V and J ends lost 5 bases and 3 bases, in that order; junction bases with no gene match: 9. Here the CDR3 reads CASSPRTGSGYEQYF. The CDR3 region has the DNA TGTGCCAGCAGTCCTCGGACAGGGAGCGGCTACGAGCAGTACTTC.

V is TRBV24-1 and J is TRBJ2-3, with D hard to call. Germline V lookup: CDR1 KGHDR, CDR2 SFDVKD. The CDR3 covers 14 residues. Trimming took off 9 bases at V and 0 bases at J, with 12 bases between the two ends. DNA of the CDR3: TGTGCCACCTCGGCGGAACCTAGCACAGATACGCAGTATTTT. Protein product: CATSAEPSTDTQYF.

J is TRBJ1-2 and V is TRBV5-1; D perhaps matches TRBD1 (5 bases). V was clipped by 0 bases and J by 11 bases, with 11 bases between them. CDR1 and CDR2 (germline): SGHRS, YFSETQ. The CDR3 runs to 12 residues. In DNA, the CDR3 is TGCGCCAGCAGCTTGGGACAGAACCTTTACACCTTC. Translating gives CASSLGQNLYTF. The whole variable domain, remainder taken from reference TRBV5-1 and TRBJ1-2, is KAGVTQTPRYLIKTRGQQVTLSCSPISGHRSVSWYQQTPGQGLQFLFEYFSETQRNKGNFPGRFSGRQFSNSRSEMNVSTLELGDSALYLCASSLGQNLYTFGSGTRLTVV.

The chain has TRBV27 and TRBJ2-7, with 9 bases identical to TRBD2. From germline, CDR1 is MNHEY and CDR2 SMNVEV (reference sequence). The CDR3 totals 15 residues. Trimming at V came to 5 bases and at J to 3 bases, leaving 8 bases not matched to a gene. In DNA, the CDR3 is TGTGCCAGCAGTCCTCGGGTAGCGGGAGTCTACGAGCAGTACTTC. Amino acids: CASSPRVAGVYEQYF.

The chain links TRBV5-8 to TRBJ2-1; a possible D gene is TRBD2 (6 bases). This CDR3 comprises 16 residues. The germline gives CDR1 SGHTS, CDR2 YDEGEE. Trimming took 5 bases from V and 5 from J, leaving 20 bases between them. CDR3: CASSRPGSGLDNEQFF. In DNA, the CDR3 is TGTGCCAGCAGTCGCCCGGGTAGCGGACTCGACAATGAGCAGTTCTTC.

This clone appeared once. The rearrangement uses TRBV7-9 and TRBJ2-1; no clear D. V was clipped by 5 bases and J by 7 bases, with 12 bases between them. Germline V gives CDR1 SEHNR, CDR2 FQNEAQ (reference sequence). The CDR3 consists of 13 residues. CDR3 nucleotide sequence: TGTGCCAGCAGCCCCCGACAAAAAAATGAGCAGTTCTTC. It codes for CASSPRQKNEQFF.

The V and J genes are TRBV4-3 and TRBJ1-6; D not certain. Germline values: CDR1 LGHNA, CDR2 YSLEER. Trimming stripped 3 bases from V and 8 bases from J, with 14 bases between. The CDR3 is 15 residues long. The CDR3 DNA reads TGCGCCAGCAGCCAGCTAGGACGGCAGGATTCACCCCTCCACTTT. Translation: CASSQLGRQDSPLHF.

The chain carries TRBV3-1 (or the pseudogene TRBV3-2) and TRBJ2-7; D not certain. V lost 5 bases to trimming and J lost 5 bases, with 7 bases between them. Per the germline V gene, CDR1 is LGHDT and CDR2 is YNNKEL (reference sequence). The CDR3 has 11 residues. DNA for the CDR3: TGTGCCAGCAGCGCAGCCCACGAGCAGTACTTC. Translated: CASSAAHEQYF.

The gene calls are TRBV2 and TRBJ1-6; D possibly corresponds to TRBD1 (5 bases). This CDR3 spans 16 amino acids. V gave up 5 bases and J gave up 7 bases, with 18 bases separating them. The germline V gene encodes CDR1 SNHLY and CDR2 FYNNEI. CDR3 DNA: TGTGCCAGCAGTTACCTAGACAGTGATAACAATTCACCCCTCCACTTT. This gives the protein CASSYLDSDNNSPLHF.

V and J are TRBV7-9 and TRBJ1-2, with D unresolved. CDR3 length: 16 amino acids. Germline loops: CDR1 SEHNR, CDR2 FQNEAQ (reference sequence). Trimming took 5 bases from V and 7 from J, leaving 23 bases between them. The CDR3: CASSPLLGKGTAGYTF. The CDR3 DNA sequence: TGTGCCAGCAGCCCCCTTTTGGGGAAGGGTACTGCTGGCTACACCTTC.

The chain employs TRBV28 and TRBJ1-2; TRBD1 aligns across 7 bases. The CDR3 covers 13 residues. Germline V gene data show CDR1 as MDHEN and CDR2 as SYDVKM. The V segment lost 11 bases and the J segment 2 bases; nucleotides outside the gene matches: 8. The CDR3 DNA reads TGTGCCGTACAAGGGGGCGAGAACTATGGCTACACCTTC. This encodes CAVQGGENYGYTF.

This chain uses TRBV5-1 with TRBJ2-1; 11 bases align to TRBD2. V shed 0 bases and J 5 bases; nucleotides not matched to a gene: 4. This CDR3 region has 16 residues. CDR1 SGHRS and CDR2 YFSETQ come from the germline V gene. The CDR3 loop reads CASSLEFSGRDNEQFF. CDR3 sequence (DNA): TGCGCCAGCAGCTTGGAATTTAGCGGGAGGGACAATGAGCAGTTCTTC. The full variable domain, completed using reference TRBV5-1 and TRBJ2-1, is KAGVTQTPRYLIKTRGQQVTLSCSPISGHRSVSWYQQTPGQGLQFLFEYFSETQRNKGNFPGRFSGRQFSNSRSEMNVSTLELGDSALYLCASSLEFSGRDNEQFFGPGTRLTVL.

The V call is TRBV5-1, the J call TRBJ1-2; D may be TRBD1 (5 bases). Germline CDR1 SGHRS, CDR2 YFSETQ. V was cut by 3 bases and J by 7 bases, with 13 bases left in between. There are 13 residues in the CDR3. The CDR3 DNA reads TGCGCCAGCAGCTCGGACGGGGCGTTTGGCTACACCTTC. This sequence encodes CASSSDGAFGYTF.

In nucleotides, the CDR3 is TGTGCCAGCAGCGTCCTGGGTCCGGAAAACACCATATATTTT. Residues: CASSVLGPENTIYF. The V gene is TRBV7-9, the J gene TRBJ1-3; D gene ambiguous. CDR1 is SEHNR, CDR2 FQNEAQ, per germline (reference sequence). V lost 5 bases and J 6 bases, leaving 14 bases between the germline ends. The CDR3 has 14 amino acids.

The chain joins TRBV6-5 to TRBJ1-5; 9 bases map to TRBD1. The CDR3 is 15 residues long. Germline CDR1 is MNHEY and CDR2 is SVGAGI. V was pared by 7 bases and J by 5 bases, with 9 bases of the junction left unmatched. The CDR3 sequence is CASTADRGNYQPQHF. The CDR3 DNA sequence: TGTGCCAGCACCGCGGACAGGGGAAACTATCAGCCCCAGCATTTT.

This clone was found once. The V gene is TRBV24-1, the J gene TRBJ2-1; D unresolved. Germline CDR1 and CDR2: KGHDR and SFDVKD. Trimming took 1 base from V and 4 from J, leaving 13 bases between them. The CDR3 runs 16 residues. CDR3 nucleotides: TGTGCCACCAGTGATTTTGTGAGCCGGAATTACAATGAGCAGTTCTTC. This gives the protein CATSDFVSRNYNEQFF.